A single sample gave rise to the 13 T cell receptor beta chains below, sequenced in a study of T-cell reconstitution after alpha-beta-depleted transplantation in children. The TCRbeta library incorporated unique molecular identifiers. TCRdb re-analysed the PCR reads in MiXCR, keeping a single row per CDR3 protein. Altogether about 97,000 distinct CDR3 sequences are present, about 8% being singletons, with the ten largest covering about 17%. This sample comprised PBMCs, obtained before TCRalphabeta/CD19-depleted stem cell transplant. Source of these receptors: a boy aged 2 to 9 with acute lymphoblastic leukemia, due to receive a stem cell transplant.

This clonotype was seen a few times. The rearrangement uses TRBV2 and TRBJ2-5; 9 bases are shared with TRBD2. The V segment lost 4 bases and the J segment 4 bases; nucleotides outside the gene matches: 10. Germline lookup yields CDR1 SNHLY and CDR2 FYNNEI. CDR3 length: 16 amino acids. CDR3 amino acids: CASSALPGLASETQYF. The CDR3 nucleotides read TGTGCCAGCAGTGCCCTCCCGGGACTAGCTTCAGAGACCCAGTACTTC.

This clonotype has ten or more counts. V usage is TRBV28 and J usage is TRBJ1-1; TRBD1 matches 7 bases. The CDR3 has 14 residues. Per germline, CDR1 MDHEN and CDR2 SYDVKM. V lost 6 bases and J lost 3; bases outside the gene matches: 7. The CDR3 DNA reads TGTGCCAGCAGCCCCCATCAGGGGGACACTGAAGCTTTCTTT. Its protein is CASSPHQGDTEAFF.

The chain recombines TRBV27 with TRBJ2-2; either TRBD1 or TRBD2 may fit D (5 bases each). The CDR3 is 16 amino acids. CDR1 is MNHEY, CDR2 SMNVEV, per germline (reference sequence). V dropped 0 bases and J dropped 10 bases, with 18 bases sitting between them. DNA for the CDR3: TGTGCCAGCAGTTTATCGATGGGGGTTACGGCGGAGGAGCTGTTTTTT. Translated: CASSLSMGVTAEELFF.

The V call is TRBV19, the J call TRBJ1-2; TRBD1 aligns across 9 bases. V was pared by 6 bases and J by 8 bases, with 13 bases of the junction left unmatched. The CDR3 covers 15 residues. CDR1 LNHDA and CDR2 SQIVND come from the germline V gene (reference sequence). CDR3 loop: CASRVSQGAYGGYTF. The CDR3 DNA sequence: TGTGCCAGTAGGGTCTCACAGGGGGCGTACGGCGGCTACACCTTC. The complete variable domain, with remaining parts taken from reference TRBV19 and TRBJ1-2, reads DGGITQSPKYLFRKEGQNVTLSCEQNLNHDAMYWYRQDPGQGLRLIYYSQIVNDFQKGDIAEGYSVSREKKESFPLTVTSAQKNPTAFYLCASRVSQGAYGGYTFGSGTRLTVV.

This chain links TRBV6-4 with TRBJ2-2, with 8 bases that match TRBD1. Germline CDR1 reads MRHNA; CDR2 reads SNTAGT. V shed 5 bases and J 4 bases; nucleotides not matched to a gene: 3. The CDR3 has 14 amino acids. The CDR3 coding sequence is TGTGCCAGCAGTCTCACAGGGGGCACCGGGGAGCTGTTTTTT. It yields the protein CASSLTGGTGELFF.

This clonotype appeared a few times. This chain's CDR3 is CASSARGWGNEQFF. Written as DNA, the CDR3 is TGTGCCAGCAGCGCAAGAGGGTGGGGAAATGAGCAGTTCTTC. The chain employs TRBV9 and TRBJ2-1; D might be TRBD2 (5 bases). V lost 3 bases, J lost 7 bases, and 14 bases lay in between. Germline V lookup: CDR1 SGDLS, CDR2 YYNGEE. This CDR3 comprises 14 residues.

This clonotype was seen more than once but under ten times. The V call is TRBV27, the J call TRBJ1-5; the D gene is possibly TRBD1 (6 bases). Germline V CDR1 and CDR2: MNHEY, SMNVEV (reference sequence). This CDR3 has 15 residues. V was shortened by 4 bases and J by 5 bases, with 15 bases between the two germline ends. The CDR3 loop is CASSSSGQHYQPQHF. Here the CDR3 DNA reads TGTGCCAGCAGTTCTTCAGGACAGCACTATCAGCCCCAGCATTTT.

This clonotype was counted at least ten times. The chain is built from TRBV28 and TRBJ1-3, with no clear D. The CDR3 contains 12 residues. Germline assignment: CDR1 MDHEN and CDR2 SYDVKM. Trimming shortened V by 6 bases and J by 3 bases, and 6 bases separated the two germline ends. The CDR3 reads CASRLSGNTIYF. CDR3 nucleotides: TGTGCCAGCAGGCTTAGTGGAAACACCATATATTTT.

Details on this clonotype: A much larger clone differs by one base, so this may be a read error. In this CDR3 the conserved last residue, phenylalanine or tryptophan, is missing, so a read error is likely. The J gene is TRBJ2-1, the V gene TRBV25-1; perhaps D is TRBD1 or TRBD2 (5 bases each). The CDR3 has 11 residues. Germline V gene sequence: CDR1 MGHDK, CDR2 SYGVNS. Trimming removed 8 bases from V and 8 bases from J, with 10 bases in between. CDR3 region: CASHRGDEQFI. The DNA for the CDR3 is TGTGCCAGCCATCGAGGGGATGAGCAGTTCATC.

This clonotype was recorded many times. CDR3 nucleotides: TGCAGTATTGCTTCGGCCGCGGGGCAGTACTTC. Its translation is CSIASAAGQYF. The genes are TRBV20-1 and TRBJ2-7; TRBD2 is a possible D gene (5 bases). CDR1 is DFQATT and CDR2 is SNEGSKA in the germline V gene (reference sequence). This CDR3 spans 11 amino acids. Trimming took 8 bases from V and 9 from J, leaving 17 bases between them.

This clonotype was picked up a small number of times. J is TRBJ2-4 and V is TRBV6-1; D is unresolved. The germline V gene has CDR1 MNHNS and CDR2 SASEGT. V was trimmed by 0 bases and J by 7 bases, leaving 13 bases between them. CDR3 length: 15 amino acids. The CDR3 protein is CASSEAGRFYNIQYF. CDR3 DNA sequence: TGTGCCAGCAGTGAAGCTGGCAGGTTCTACAACATTCAGTACTTC.

The chain carries TRBV12-3 or TRBV12-4 and TRBJ1-6, with D perhaps TRBD1 (5 bases). The CDR3 has 14 amino acids. V lost 9 bases to trimming and J lost 8 bases, with 17 bases between them. CDR3 protein: CASGEARVDSPLHF. CDR3 DNA sequence: TGTGCCAGTGGCGAGGCCAGGGTTGATTCACCCCTCCACTTT.

The table lists this clonotype with many counts. This chain uses TRBV20-1 with TRBJ2-7; TRBD2 aligns across 12 bases. The junction had 13 bases not matched to a gene; V was cut back by 1 base and J by 0 bases. The V gene's germline CDR1 is DFQATT and CDR2 SNEGSKA (reference sequence). This CDR3 is 19 amino acids long. CDR3 protein: CSARVVPSGGAASSYEQYF. The CDR3 bases are TGCAGTGCTAGAGTTGTCCCTAGCGGGGGGGCCGCAAGCTCCTACGAGCAGTACTTC.